The T cell receptor (beta chain) described here comes from a study of cytomegalovirus exposure and HLA in healthy donors. Primers: 60 Vbeta forward and 13 Jbeta reverse. Profiling relied on immunoSEQ multiplex PCR, and the TCRdb table lists in-frame clones only, not all of them. The sample holds some 200,000 clones; roughly 80% are singletons and the top ten take around 16%. As concerns this clone: The junction departs from germline at one end; a sequencing error may be responsible.

In germline, CDR1 is SEHNR, CDR2 FQNEAQ (reference sequence). This CDR3 region has 12 residues. The origin of this receptor is a middle-aged man in good health and CMV-seronegative. This chain links TRBV7-9 with TRBJ1-5, with a possible D match to TRBD1 (6 bases). Sequencing was done on a sample of PBMCs. CDR3 sequence: CSSSSGDQPQHF. CDR3 nucleotides: TGTTCCAGCAGCTCAGGGGACCAGCCCCAGCATTTT.